This TCR beta chain was profiled in a study of TIL therapy for anti-PD-1-resistant metastatic lung cancer. Study background: Tumor harvest preceded PD-1/PD-L1 blockade, followed by nivolumab treatment.

The libraries were made with immunoSEQ v3. Clones were read by immunoSEQ multiplex PCR, and TCRdb kept only the in-frame ones, dropping some. The profile shows around 16,000 clones, less than 80% of them singletons. Regarding time point: pre-treatment sample, taken before nivolumab and TIL therapy. Specimen: blood, collected at baseline. The clonotype comes from a person aged 30 to 80 with non-small cell lung cancer.

CDR3 in amino acids: CASSIRDSPPGANVLTF. As DNA, the CDR3 is TGTGCCAGCAGCATAAGGGACAGCCCCCCTGGGGCCAACGTCCTGACTTTC. The gene calls are TRBV9 and TRBJ2-6; 7 bases agree with TRBD1. V lost 4 bases, J lost 2 bases, and 9 bases stayed unmatched. Germline CDR1 is SGDLS and CDR2 is YYNGEE. The CDR3 covers 17 residues.